Following are 14 T cell receptor beta chains from one sample sequenced in a study of T cell repertoires in cytomegalovirus infection. MiXCR, run by TCRdb on the reads, gives a single entry per CDR3 protein. Counted here are roughly 500,000 distinct CDR3 sequences, 30% to 40% occurring once; the ten biggest clones make up roughly a sixth. No cognate antigen is known for these TCRs. The sample was cultured PBMCs, taken from culture after CMV antigen stimulation. All receptors come from a human donor in good health (CMV status not recorded). Some clones in this sample may be carry-over from other donors' samples.

This sequence joins TRBV6-6 and TRBJ2-5; D is perhaps TRBD2 (5 bases). The V end lost 10 bases, the J end lost 6 bases, and 18 bases lay between the germline ends. Germline values: CDR1 MNHNY, CDR2 SVGAGI (reference sequence). This CDR3 is 13 amino acids long. CDR3 in amino acids: CATGSSVLKTQYF. The CDR3, as DNA: TGTGCCACCGGTAGTAGCGTCTTGAAGACCCAGTACTTC.

This clonotype was counted between two and nine times. This chain links TRBV19 with TRBJ2-7; perhaps TRBD2 as D (6 bases). The V gene lost 2 bases and the J gene lost 7 bases, with 9 bases spanning the gap. CDR3 length: 12 amino acids. Germline CDR1 is LNHDA and CDR2 is SQIVND (reference sequence). CDR3 bases: TGTGCCAGTAGTATAACGGCGGGGGAGCAGTACTTC. It is translated as CASSITAGEQYF.

The chain couples TRBV11-2 to TRBJ1-1, with 9 bases lining up with TRBD1. This CDR3 is built from 15 residues. Trimming removed 5 bases from V and 5 bases from J; junction bases left unmatched: 9. Germline CDR1 reads SGHAT; CDR2 reads FQNNGV. The CDR3 nucleotides are TGTGCCAGCAGCCCAGGACAGGGGAAGAGGACTGAAGCTTTCTTT. It codes for CASSPGQGKRTEAFF.

Only a few counts were recorded for this clonotype. The rearrangement joins TRBV6-1 to TRBJ2-2, with 8 bases lining up with TRBD2. Per germline, CDR1 MNHNS and CDR2 SASEGT. V was clipped by 8 bases and J by 4 bases; unmatched bases: 9. The CDR3 contains 15 residues. CDR3: CASSGGGLLTGELFF. CDR3 DNA sequence: TGTGCCAGCTCGGGGGGGGGACTCCTCACCGGGGAGCTGTTTTTT.

The J gene is TRBJ1-5, the V gene TRBV30; D is undetermined. The V end was cut by 1 base, the J end by 4 bases, with 14 bases between. CDR3 size: 15 residues. Germline V lookup: CDR1 GTSNPN, CDR2 SVGIG (reference sequence). The CDR3 sequence is CAWSAGGPRNQPQHF. DNA of the CDR3: TGTGCCTGGAGTGCGGGCGGCCCGAGAAATCAGCCCCAGCATTTT.

This clonotype was seen only a few times. The chain carries TRBV6-5 and TRBJ1-2; the D is unclear. Germline V gene sequence: CDR1 MNHEY, CDR2 SVGAGI. V was trimmed by 5 bases and J by 4 bases, leaving 23 bases between them. The length of the CDR3 is 17 residues. Here the CDR3 reads CASSTKRLTGSIYGYTF. The CDR3 bases are TGTGCCAGCAGTACCAAACGCTTGACCGGCTCTATCTATGGCTACACCTTC.

This clonotype was counted at least ten times. The V call is TRBV7-2, the J call TRBJ2-3; a weak D match, TRBD2 (6 bases). Trimming stripped 1 base from V and 1 base from J, with 9 bases between. Germline values: CDR1 SGHTA, CDR2 FQGNSA. The CDR3 has 15 amino acids. For the CDR3, the DNA is TGTGCCAGCAGCTTAGAGGCTAGCGGCACAGATACGCAGTATTTT. Amino acids: CASSLEASGTDTQYF.

V is TRBV7-8 and J is TRBJ2-7; 7 bases are a match to TRBD2. Germline V gene sequence: CDR1 SGHVS, CDR2 FQNEAQ. V lost 1 base and J lost 3; bases outside the gene matches: 12. The CDR3 runs to 17 residues. The CDR3 spells CASSLEGLAEVHYEQYF. CDR3 DNA sequence: TGTGCCAGCAGCTTAGAGGGTCTAGCGGAGGTGCACTACGAGCAGTACTTC.

This clonotype was seen a few times. The chain recombines TRBV29-1 with TRBJ2-5; TRBD2 aligns across 8 bases. The CDR3 totals 14 residues. CDR1 and CDR2 from the germline V gene are SQVTM and ANQGSEA. J was trimmed by 3 bases and V by 7 bases; bases with no gene match: 10. Here the CDR3 reads CSGTYPGLEETQYF. The CDR3 DNA reads TGCAGCGGAACCTACCCGGGACTAGAAGAGACCCAGTACTTC.

This chain joins TRBV5-8 and TRBJ1-1; no clear D gene. The CDR3 loop spans 13 amino acids. Germline CDR1 and CDR2: SGHTS and YDEGEE. The V and J ends lost 4 bases and 7 bases respectively, with 14 bases between them. The CDR3 DNA reads as TGTGCCAGCAGCAAAGGGAACTGGGGTGAAGCTTTCTTT. Its protein is CASSKGNWGEAFF.

The table lists this clonotype with a few counts. The V gene is TRBV10-3, the J gene TRBJ2-7, with TRBD2 matching 11 bases. The J segment lost 4 bases and the V segment lost 6 bases, leaving 5 bases of the junction unmatched. This CDR3 has 14 residues. Germline V gene data show CDR1 as ENHRY and CDR2 as SYGVKD. The CDR3 region has the DNA TGTGCCATCAGCACTAGCGGGAGTTTTTACGAGCAGTACTTC. Its translation is CAISTSGSFYEQYF.

This clonotype was picked up many times. The chain uses TRBV7-6 and TRBJ1-3; D gene uncertain. Germline assignment: CDR1 SGHVS and CDR2 FNYEAQ. The V end was cut by 3 bases, the J end by 2 bases, with 8 bases between. The CDR3 extends over 14 amino acids. CDR3 in amino acids: CASSLTGTGNTIYF. CDR3 sequence (DNA): TGTGCCAGCAGCTTGACGGGCACTGGAAACACCATATATTTT.

The chain employs TRBV5-5 and TRBJ1-5; TRBD1 is a possible D gene (5 bases). V lost 4 bases, J lost 6 bases, and 11 bases lay in between. Germline CDR1 reads SGHKS; CDR2 reads YYEKEE (reference sequence). This CDR3 has 13 amino acids. The CDR3 loop is CASSPGDGQPQHF. The CDR3 DNA reads as TGTGCCAGCAGCCCGGGGGACGGTCAGCCCCAGCATTTT.

The genes are TRBV4-1 and TRBJ1-1, with D unresolved. Trimming shortened V by 0 bases and J by 7 bases, and 9 bases separated the two germline ends. CDR1 is MGHRA, CDR2 YSYEKL, per germline. This CDR3 has 13 residues. CDR3 region: CASSQEGYLEAFF. CDR3 in DNA: TGCGCCAGCAGCCAAGAGGGGTACCTTGAAGCTTTCTTT.